This T cell receptor beta chain came from a study of blood T cell repertoires in COVID-19. Germline V gene data show CDR1 as WSHSY and CDR2 as SAAADI. The V gene lost 8 bases and the J gene lost 3 bases, with 23 bases spanning the gap. The CDR3 sequence is 17 residues long. The method was immunoSEQ multiplex PCR; TCRdb's version includes in-frame clones alone and lacks a portion of them. The sample has hundreds of thousands of clones; more than 70% are singletons. This receptor was taken from a woman aged 30 to 39 with COVID-19, enrolled during active disease. V gene TRBV10-2 combines with J gene TRBJ2-1; D is undetermined. The sample comprised peripheral blood. Written as DNA, the CDR3 is TGCGCCAGCGACTCATCAAGCGACTGGAACCACTACAATGAGCAGTTCTTC. Translating gives CASDSSSDWNHYNEQFF.